Listed here are 5 T cell receptor beta chains from one sample, sequenced in a study of early T cells in non-severe SARS-CoV-2 infection. TCRdb re-derived calls from the 5' RACE reads in MiXCR, one entry per CDR3 protein. The sample lists about 66,000 distinct CDR3 sequences; 8% to 9.5% were seen once. The source material was whole blood. These receptors were obtained from an adult who was a healthcare worker with PCR-confirmed SARS-CoV-2 infection or an uninfected control (not recorded which).

This clonotype has a count of ten or more. The chain joins TRBV29-1 to TRBJ2-2, with TRBD1 matching 7 bases. The CDR3 spans 13 residues. With 7 bases clipped from V and 5 bases from J, the junction kept 7 bases outside the gene matches. Germline V gives CDR1 SQVTM, CDR2 ANQGSEA. CDR3 in amino acids: CSGNRGGTGELFF. The CDR3 DNA follows: TGCAGCGGCAACAGGGGCGGGACCGGGGAGCTGTTTTTT.

This clonotype was observed at least ten times. The gene calls are TRBV20-1 and TRBJ1-2; 7 bases are shared with TRBD1. CDR1 is DFQATT and CDR2 is SNEGSKA in the germline V gene (reference sequence). The CDR3 sequence is 14 residues long. The junction had 6 bases not matched to a gene; V was cut back by 2 bases and J by 3 bases. CDR3 in DNA: TGCAGTGCTAGAATGACAGGGTGGGACTATGGCTACACCTTC. This codes for CSARMTGWDYGYTF.

The rearrangement joins TRBV12-3 or TRBV12-4 to TRBJ2-7; no definite D call. The CDR3 runs 11 residues. Trimming removed 3 bases at V and 7 bases at J, with 7 bases between. In DNA, the CDR3 is TGTGCCAGCAGTTTTGATAGGGAGCAGTACTTC. It yields the protein CASSFDREQYF.

This clonotype was found many times. This chain uses TRBV29-1 with TRBJ1-1; D is ambiguous. V lost 1 base and J lost 2, with 8 bases in between. From germline, CDR1 is SQVTM and CDR2 ANQGSEA. This CDR3 is 13 amino acids long. The CDR3: CSVEVTLNTEAFF. CDR3 nucleotides: TGCAGCGTTGAAGTGACCCTTAACACTGAAGCTTTCTTT. Using reference TRBV29-1 and TRBJ1-1 for the parts outside the CDR3, the full variable domain is SAVISQKPSRDICQRGTSLTIQCQVDSQVTMMFWYRQQPGQSLTLIATANQGSEATYESGFVIDKFPISRPNLTFSTLTVSNMSPEDSSIYLCSVEVTLNTEAFFGQGTRLTVV.

The table lists this clonotype with a few counts. V usage is TRBV3-1 and J usage is TRBJ2-1, with TRBD2 matching over 9 bases. The trim removed 2 bases at V and 8 bases at J, leaving 7 bases unmatched. This CDR3 is built from 15 residues. CDR1 and CDR2 (germline): LGHDT, YNNKEL (reference sequence). CDR3 bases: TGTGCCAGCAGCCAAAGACTAGCGGCCTTGGATGAGCAGTTCTTC. Translating gives CASSQRLAALDEQFF.